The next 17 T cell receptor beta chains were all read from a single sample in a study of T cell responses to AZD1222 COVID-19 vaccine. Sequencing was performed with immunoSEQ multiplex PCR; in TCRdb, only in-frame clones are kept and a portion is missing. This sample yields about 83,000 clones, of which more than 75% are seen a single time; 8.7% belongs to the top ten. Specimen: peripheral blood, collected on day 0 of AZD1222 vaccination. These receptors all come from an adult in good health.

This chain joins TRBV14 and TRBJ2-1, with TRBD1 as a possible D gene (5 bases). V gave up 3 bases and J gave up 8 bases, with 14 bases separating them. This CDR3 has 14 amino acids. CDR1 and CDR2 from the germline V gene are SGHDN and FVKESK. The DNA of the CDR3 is TGTGCCAGCAGCCAGCCTCCCAGGGCCCATGAGCAGTTCTTC. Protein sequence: CASSQPPRAHEQFF.

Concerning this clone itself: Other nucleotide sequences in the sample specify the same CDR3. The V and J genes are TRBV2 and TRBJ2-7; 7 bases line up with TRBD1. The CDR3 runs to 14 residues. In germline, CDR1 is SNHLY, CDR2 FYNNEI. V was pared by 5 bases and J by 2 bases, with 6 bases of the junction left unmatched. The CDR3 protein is CASSRQGGTYEQYF. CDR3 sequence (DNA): TGTGCCAGCAGTCGACAGGGCGGAACCTACGAGCAGTACTTC.

The CDR3 DNA reads TGTGCCAGCAGCCCAGCGGGGGGGAGGGGTACGCAGTATTTT. The encoded protein is CASSPAGGRGTQYF. The V call is TRBV11-2, the J call TRBJ2-3; 10 bases are shared with TRBD2. This CDR3 region has 14 residues. CDR1 is SGHAT and CDR2 is FQNNGV in the germline V gene. V shed 5 bases, J shed 8 bases, and the junction held 7 bases outside the gene matches.

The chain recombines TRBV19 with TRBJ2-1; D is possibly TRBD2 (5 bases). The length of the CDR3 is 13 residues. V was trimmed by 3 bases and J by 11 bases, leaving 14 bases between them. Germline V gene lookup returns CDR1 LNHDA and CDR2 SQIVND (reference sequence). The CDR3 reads CASSMPTDSKQFF. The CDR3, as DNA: TGTGCCAGTAGTATGCCTACGGACTCAAAGCAGTTCTTC.

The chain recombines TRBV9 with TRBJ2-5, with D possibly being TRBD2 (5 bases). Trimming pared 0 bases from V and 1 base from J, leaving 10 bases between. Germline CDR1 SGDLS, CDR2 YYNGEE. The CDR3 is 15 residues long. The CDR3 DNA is TGTGCCAGCAGCGTAGCCCCTAGCTCCCAAGAGACCCAGTACTTC. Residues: CASSVAPSSQETQYF.

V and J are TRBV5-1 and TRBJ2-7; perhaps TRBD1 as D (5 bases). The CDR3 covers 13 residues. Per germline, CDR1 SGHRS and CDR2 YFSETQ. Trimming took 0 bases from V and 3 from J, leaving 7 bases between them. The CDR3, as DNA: TGCGCCAGCAGCTTGGGACAGATCTACGAGCAGTACTTC. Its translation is CASSLGQIYEQYF.

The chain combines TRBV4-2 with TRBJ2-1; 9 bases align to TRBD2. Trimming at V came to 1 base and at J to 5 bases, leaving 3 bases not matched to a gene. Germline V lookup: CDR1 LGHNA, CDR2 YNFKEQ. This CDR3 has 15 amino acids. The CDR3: CASSQASGVDNEQFF. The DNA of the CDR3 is TGTGCCAGCAGCCAAGCTAGCGGGGTCGACAATGAGCAGTTCTTC.

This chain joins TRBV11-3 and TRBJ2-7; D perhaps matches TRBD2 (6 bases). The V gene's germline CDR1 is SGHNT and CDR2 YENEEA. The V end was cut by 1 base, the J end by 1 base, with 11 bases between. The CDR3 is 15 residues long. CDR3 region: CASSLAAGASYEQYF. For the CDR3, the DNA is TGTGCCAGCAGCTTAGCAGCGGGCGCGTCCTACGAGCAGTACTTC.

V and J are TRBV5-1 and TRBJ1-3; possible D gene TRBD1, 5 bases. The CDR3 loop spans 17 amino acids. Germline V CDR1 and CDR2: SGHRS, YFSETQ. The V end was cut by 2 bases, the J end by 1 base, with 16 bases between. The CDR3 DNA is TGCGCCAGCAGCTTTTGGGAAAGGAGGGGATCTGGAAACACCATATATTTT. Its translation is CASSFWERRGSGNTIYF.

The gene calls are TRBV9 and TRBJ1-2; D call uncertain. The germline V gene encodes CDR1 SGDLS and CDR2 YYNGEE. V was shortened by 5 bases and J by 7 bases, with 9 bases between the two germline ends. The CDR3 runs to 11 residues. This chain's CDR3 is CASRVSAGYTF. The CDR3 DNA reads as TGTGCCAGCAGGGTATCTGCTGGCTACACCTTC.

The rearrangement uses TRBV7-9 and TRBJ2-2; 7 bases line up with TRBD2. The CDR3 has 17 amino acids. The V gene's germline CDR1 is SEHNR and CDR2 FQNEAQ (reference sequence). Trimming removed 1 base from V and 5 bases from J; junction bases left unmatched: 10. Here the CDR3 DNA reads TGTGCCAGCAGCTTAGGAAAAGGACTAGAGCGAACCGGGGAGCTGTTTTTT. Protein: CASSLGKGLERTGELFF. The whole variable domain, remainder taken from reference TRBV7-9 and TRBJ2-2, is DTGVSQNPRHKITKRGQNVTFRCDPISEHNRLYWYRQTLGQGPEFLTYFQNEAQLEKSRLLSDRFSAERPKGSFSTLEIQRTEQGDSAMYLCASSLGKGLERTGELFFGEGSRLTVL.

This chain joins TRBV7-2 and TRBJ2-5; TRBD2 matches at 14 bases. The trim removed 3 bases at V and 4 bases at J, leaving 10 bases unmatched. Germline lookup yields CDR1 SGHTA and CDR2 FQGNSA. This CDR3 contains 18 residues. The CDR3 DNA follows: TGTGCCAGCAGCTTGGCTCGACTAGCGGGAGGGTTCGGAGAGACCCAGTACTTC. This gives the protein CASSLARLAGGFGETQYF.

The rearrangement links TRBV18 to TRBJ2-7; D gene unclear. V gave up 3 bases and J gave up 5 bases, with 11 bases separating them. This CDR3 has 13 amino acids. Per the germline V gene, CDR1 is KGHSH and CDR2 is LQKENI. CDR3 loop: CASSPMISDEQYF. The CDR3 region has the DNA TGTGCCAGCTCACCGATGATCAGCGACGAGCAGTACTTC.

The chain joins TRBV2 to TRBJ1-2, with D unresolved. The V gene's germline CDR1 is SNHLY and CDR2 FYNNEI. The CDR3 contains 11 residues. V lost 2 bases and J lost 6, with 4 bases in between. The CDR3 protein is CASSETHGYTF. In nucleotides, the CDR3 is TGTGCCAGCAGTGAAACACATGGCTACACCTTC.

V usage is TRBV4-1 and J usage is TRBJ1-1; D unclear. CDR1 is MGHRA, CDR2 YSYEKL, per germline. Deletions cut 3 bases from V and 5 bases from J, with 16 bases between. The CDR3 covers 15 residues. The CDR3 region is CASSQVGSARTEAFF. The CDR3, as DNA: TGCGCCAGCAGCCAGGTGGGCAGTGCGAGGACTGAAGCTTTCTTT.

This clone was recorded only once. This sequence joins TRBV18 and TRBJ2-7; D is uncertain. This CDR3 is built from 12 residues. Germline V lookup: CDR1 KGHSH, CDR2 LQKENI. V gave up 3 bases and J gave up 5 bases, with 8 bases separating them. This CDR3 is CASSPGGNEQYF. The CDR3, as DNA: TGTGCCAGCTCACCTGGTGGGAACGAGCAGTACTTC.

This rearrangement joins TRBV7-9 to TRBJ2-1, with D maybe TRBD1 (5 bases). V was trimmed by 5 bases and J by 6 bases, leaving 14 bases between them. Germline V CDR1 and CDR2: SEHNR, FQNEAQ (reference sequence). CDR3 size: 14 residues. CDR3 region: CASSPDMWGNEQFF. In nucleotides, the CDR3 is TGTGCCAGCAGCCCGGACATGTGGGGCAATGAGCAGTTCTTC.